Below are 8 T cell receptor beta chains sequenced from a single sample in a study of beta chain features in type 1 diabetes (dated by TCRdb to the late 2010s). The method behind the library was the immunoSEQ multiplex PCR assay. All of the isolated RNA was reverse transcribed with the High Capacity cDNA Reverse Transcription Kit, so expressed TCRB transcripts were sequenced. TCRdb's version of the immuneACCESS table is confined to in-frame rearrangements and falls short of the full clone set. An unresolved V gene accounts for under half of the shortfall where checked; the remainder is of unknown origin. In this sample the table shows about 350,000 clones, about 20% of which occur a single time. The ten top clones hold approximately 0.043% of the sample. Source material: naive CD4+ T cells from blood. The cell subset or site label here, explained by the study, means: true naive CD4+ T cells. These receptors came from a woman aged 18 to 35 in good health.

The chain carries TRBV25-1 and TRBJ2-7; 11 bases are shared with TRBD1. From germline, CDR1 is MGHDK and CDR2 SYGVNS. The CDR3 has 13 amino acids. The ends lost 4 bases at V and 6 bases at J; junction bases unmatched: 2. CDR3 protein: CASSGTGGPEQYF. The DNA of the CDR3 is TGTGCCAGCAGTGGGACAGGGGGCCCCGAGCAGTACTTC.

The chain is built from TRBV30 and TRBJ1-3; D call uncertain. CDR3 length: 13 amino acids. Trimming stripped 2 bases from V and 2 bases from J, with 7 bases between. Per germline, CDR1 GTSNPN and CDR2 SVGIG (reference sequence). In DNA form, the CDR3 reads TGTGCCTGGAGTACGATAGCTGGAAACACCATATATTTT. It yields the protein CAWSTIAGNTIYF.

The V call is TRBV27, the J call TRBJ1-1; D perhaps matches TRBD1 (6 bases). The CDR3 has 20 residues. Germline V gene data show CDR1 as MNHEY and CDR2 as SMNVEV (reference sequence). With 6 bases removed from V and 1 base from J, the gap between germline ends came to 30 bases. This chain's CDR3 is CASRPPYRAGQEGRNTEAFF. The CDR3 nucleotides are TGTGCCAGCAGACCCCCATACAGGGCCGGGCAAGAGGGTAGGAACACTGAAGCTTTCTTT.

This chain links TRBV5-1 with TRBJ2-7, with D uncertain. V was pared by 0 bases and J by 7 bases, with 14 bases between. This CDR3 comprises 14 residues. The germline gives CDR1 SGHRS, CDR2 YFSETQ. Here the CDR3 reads CASSLGQAPWEQYF. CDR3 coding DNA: TGCGCCAGCAGCTTGGGGCAGGCGCCTTGGGAGCAGTACTTC.

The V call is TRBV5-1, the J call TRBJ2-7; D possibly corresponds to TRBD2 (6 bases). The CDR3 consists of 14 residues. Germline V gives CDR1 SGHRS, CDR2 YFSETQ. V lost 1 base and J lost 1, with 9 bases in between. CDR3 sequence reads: CASSLTSTSYEQYF. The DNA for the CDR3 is TGCGCCAGCAGCTTGACTAGCACATCCTACGAGCAGTACTTC.

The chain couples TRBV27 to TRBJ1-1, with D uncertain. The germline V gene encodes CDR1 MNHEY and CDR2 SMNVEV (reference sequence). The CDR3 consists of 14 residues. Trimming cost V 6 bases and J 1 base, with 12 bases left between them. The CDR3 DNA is TGTGCCAGCAGACCACCCCGACAGAACACTGAAGCTTTCTTT. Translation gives CASRPPRQNTEAFF.

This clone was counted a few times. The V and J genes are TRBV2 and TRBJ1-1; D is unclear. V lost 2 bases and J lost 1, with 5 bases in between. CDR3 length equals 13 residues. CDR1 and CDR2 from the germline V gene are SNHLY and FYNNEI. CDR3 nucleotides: TGTGCCAGCAGTGAACGCGAGAACACTGAAGCTTTCTTT. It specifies CASSERENTEAFF.

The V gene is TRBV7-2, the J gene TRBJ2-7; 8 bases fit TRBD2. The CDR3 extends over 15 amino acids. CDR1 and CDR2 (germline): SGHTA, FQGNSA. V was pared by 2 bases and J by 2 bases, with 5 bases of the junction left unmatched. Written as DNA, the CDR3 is TGTGCCAGCAGCTTAAGAGCGGGAGAGACCTACGAGCAGTACTTC. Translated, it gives CASSLRAGETYEQYF.